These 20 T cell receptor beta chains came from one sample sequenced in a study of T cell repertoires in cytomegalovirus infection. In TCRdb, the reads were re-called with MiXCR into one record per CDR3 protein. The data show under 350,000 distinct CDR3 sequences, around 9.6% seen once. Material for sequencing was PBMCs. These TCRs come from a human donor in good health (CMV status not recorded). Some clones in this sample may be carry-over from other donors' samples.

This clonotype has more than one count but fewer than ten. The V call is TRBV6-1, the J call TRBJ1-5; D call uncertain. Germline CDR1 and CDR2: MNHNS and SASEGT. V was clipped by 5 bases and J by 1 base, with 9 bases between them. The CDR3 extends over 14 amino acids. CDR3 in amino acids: CASSPDTSNQPQHF. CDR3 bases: TGTGCCAGCAGTCCTGACACAAGCAATCAGCCCCAGCATTTT.

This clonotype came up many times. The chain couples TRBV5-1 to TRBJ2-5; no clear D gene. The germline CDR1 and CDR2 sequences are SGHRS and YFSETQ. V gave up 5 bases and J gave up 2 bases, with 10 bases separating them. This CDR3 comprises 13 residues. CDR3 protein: CASRKGPQETQYF. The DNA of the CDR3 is TGCGCCAGCAGGAAGGGTCCGCAAGAGACCCAGTACTTC.

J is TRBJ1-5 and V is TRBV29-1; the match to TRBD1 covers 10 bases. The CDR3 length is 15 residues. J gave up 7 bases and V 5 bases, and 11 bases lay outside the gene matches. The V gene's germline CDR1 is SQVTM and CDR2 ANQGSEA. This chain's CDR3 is CSVRGQGPPLQPQHF. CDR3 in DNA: TGCAGCGTTAGGGGACAGGGGCCTCCATTGCAGCCCCAGCATTTT.

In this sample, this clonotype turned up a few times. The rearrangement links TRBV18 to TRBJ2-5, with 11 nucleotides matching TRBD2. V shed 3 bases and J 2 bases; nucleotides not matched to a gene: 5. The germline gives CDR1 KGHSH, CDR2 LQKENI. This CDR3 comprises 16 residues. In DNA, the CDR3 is TGTGCCAGCTCACCGTCACTAGCGGGGGTACAAGAGACCCAGTACTTC. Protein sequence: CASSPSLAGVQETQYF.

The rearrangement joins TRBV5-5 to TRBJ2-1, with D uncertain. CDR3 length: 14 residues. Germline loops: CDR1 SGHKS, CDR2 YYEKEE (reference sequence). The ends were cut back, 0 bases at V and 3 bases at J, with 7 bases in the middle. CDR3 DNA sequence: TGTGCCAGCAGCTTGGTTGGTCTCTACAATGAGCAGTTCTTC. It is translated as CASSLVGLYNEQFF.

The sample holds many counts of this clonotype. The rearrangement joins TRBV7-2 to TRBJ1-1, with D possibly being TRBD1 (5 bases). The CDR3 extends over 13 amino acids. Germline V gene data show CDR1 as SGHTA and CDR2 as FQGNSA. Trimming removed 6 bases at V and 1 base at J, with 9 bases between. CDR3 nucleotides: TGTGCCAGCAGGGAAACAGGGAACACTGAAGCTTTCTTT. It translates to CASRETGNTEAFF.

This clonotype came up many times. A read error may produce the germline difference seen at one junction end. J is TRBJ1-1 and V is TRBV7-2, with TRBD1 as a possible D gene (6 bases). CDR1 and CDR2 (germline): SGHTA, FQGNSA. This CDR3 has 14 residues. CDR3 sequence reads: CASSVAGGRTEAFF. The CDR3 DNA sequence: TGTGCCAGCAGCGTAGCGGGGGGGCGGACTGAAGCTTTCTTT. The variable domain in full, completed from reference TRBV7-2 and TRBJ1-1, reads GAGVSQSPSNKVTEKGKDVELRCDPISGHTALYWYRQSLGQGLEFLIYFQGNSAPDKSGLPSDRFSAERTGGSVSTLTIQRTQQEDSAVYLCASSVAGGRTEAFFGQGTRLTVV.

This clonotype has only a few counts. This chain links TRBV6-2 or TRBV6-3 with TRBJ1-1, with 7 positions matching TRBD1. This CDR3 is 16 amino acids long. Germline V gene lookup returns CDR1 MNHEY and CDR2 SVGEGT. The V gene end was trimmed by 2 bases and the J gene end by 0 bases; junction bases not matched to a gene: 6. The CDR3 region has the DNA TGTGCCAGCAGTTACCCGCGGGGACAGCTGAACACTGAAGCTTTCTTT. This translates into CASSYPRGQLNTEAFF.

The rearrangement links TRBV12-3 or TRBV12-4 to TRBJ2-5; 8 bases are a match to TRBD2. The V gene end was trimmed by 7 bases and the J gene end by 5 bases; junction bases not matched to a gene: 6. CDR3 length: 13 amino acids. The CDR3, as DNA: TGTGCCAGCAACGGGGGGGCCTTGGAGACCCAGTACTTC. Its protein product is CASNGGALETQYF.

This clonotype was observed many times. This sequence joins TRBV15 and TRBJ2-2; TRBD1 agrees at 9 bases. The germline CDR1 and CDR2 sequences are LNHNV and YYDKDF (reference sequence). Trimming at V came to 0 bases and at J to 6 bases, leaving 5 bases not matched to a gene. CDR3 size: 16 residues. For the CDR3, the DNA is TGTGCCACCAGCAGAGATCGAGGACAGGGGCCCGGGGAGCTGTTTTTT. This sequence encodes CATSRDRGQGPGELFF.

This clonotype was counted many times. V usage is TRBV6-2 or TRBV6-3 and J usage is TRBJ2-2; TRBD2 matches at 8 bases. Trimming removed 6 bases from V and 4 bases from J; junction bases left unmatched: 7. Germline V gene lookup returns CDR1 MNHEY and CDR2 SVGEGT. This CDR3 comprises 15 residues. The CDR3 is CASSRGGHVTGELFF. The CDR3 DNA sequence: TGTGCCAGCAGCCGGGGGGGCCACGTCACCGGGGAGCTGTTTTTT.

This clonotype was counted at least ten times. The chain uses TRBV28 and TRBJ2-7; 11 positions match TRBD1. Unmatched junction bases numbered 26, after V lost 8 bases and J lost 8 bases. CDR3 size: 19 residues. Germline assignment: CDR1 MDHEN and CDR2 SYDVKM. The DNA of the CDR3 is TGTGCCAGCGCAGGCACCGGGACAGGGGGGAACGCGGGACCTTTGAAGCAGTACGTC. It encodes CASAGTGTGGNAGPLKQYV.

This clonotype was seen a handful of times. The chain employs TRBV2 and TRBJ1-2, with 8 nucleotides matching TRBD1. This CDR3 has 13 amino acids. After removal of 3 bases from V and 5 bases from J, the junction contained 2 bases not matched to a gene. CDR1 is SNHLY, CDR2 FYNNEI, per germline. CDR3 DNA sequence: TGTGCCAGCAGTGACCAGGGGGCATATGGCTACACCTTC. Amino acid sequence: CASSDQGAYGYTF.

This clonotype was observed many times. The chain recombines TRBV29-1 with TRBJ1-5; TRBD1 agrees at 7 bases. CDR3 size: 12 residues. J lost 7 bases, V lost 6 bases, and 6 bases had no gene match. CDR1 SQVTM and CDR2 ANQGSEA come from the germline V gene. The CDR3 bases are TGCAGCGTCGGGACAGTCGGACAGCCCCAGCATTTT. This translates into CSVGTVGQPQHF.

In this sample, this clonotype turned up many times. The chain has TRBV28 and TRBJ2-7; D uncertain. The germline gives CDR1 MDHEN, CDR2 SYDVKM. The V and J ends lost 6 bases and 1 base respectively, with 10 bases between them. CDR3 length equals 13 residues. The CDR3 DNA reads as TGTGCCAGCAGGCCGACTGCATCCTACGAGCAGTACGTC. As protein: CASRPTASYEQYV.

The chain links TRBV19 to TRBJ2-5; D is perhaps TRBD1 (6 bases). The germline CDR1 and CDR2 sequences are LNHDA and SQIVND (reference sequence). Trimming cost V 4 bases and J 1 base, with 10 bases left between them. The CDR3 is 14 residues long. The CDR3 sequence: CASSTRTVQETQYF. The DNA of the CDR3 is TGTGCCAGTAGTACCCGGACAGTCCAAGAGACCCAGTACTTC.

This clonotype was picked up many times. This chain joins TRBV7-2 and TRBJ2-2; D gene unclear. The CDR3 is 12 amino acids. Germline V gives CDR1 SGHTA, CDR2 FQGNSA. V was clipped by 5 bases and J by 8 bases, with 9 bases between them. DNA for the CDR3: TGTGCCAGCAGCCCGACTTTTGGGGAGCTGTTTTTT. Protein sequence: CASSPTFGELFF.

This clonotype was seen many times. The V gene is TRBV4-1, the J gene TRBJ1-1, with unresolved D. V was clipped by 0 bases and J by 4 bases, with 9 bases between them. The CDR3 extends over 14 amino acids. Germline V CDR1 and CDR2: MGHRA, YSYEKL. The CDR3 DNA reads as TGCGCCAGCAGCCAAGAGCCTGGAGGCACTGAAGCTTTCTTT. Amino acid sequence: CASSQEPGGTEAFF.

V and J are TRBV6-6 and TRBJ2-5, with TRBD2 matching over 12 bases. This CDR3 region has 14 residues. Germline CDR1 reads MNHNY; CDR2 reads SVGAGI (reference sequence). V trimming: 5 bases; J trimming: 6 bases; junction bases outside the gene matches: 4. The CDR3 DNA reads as TGTGCCAGCAGTCTAGCGGGGGGGCTGAAGACCCAGTACTTC. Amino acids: CASSLAGGLKTQYF.

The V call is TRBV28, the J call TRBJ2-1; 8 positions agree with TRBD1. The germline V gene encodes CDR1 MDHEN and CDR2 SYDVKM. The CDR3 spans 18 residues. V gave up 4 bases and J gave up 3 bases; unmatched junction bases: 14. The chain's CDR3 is CASSSVVGQGSFYNEQFF. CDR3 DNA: TGTGCCAGCAGTTCAGTGGTCGGACAGGGAAGTTTCTACAATGAGCAGTTCTTC.